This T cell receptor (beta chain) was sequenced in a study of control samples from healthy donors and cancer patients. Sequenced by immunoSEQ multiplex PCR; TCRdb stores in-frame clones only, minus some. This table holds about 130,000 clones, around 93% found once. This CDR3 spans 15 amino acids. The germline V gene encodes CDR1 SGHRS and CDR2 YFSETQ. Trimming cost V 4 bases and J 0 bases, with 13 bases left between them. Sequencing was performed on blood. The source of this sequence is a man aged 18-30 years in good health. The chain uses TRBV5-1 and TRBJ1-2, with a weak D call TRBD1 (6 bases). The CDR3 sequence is CASSGMGAANYGYTF. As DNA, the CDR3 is TGCGCCAGCAGCGGGATGGGGGCAGCTAACTATGGCTACACCTTC.